This T cell receptor (beta chain) originates from a study of blood T cells in healthy people across ages. This CDR3 is built from 16 residues. A second PCR, run for about 7 to 11 cycles, used a sample-barcoded 5' primer plus a J-beta primer mix. TCRdb used MiXCR to reprocess the 5' RACE reads, holding one entry per CDR3 protein. The table lists approximately 810,000 distinct CDR3 sequences, around 30% of them singletons. This clonotype showed up many times. The sequenced sample was blood. This chain connects TRBV21-1 to TRBJ2-7. TRBV21-1 is listed as a pseudogene. The receptor was isolated from a woman of 80 years or more in good health. The CDR3 protein is CASSTTEDTSSYEQYF. The CDR3 DNA reads as TGTGCCAGCAGCACGACCGAAGACACCAGCTCCTACGAGCAGTACTTC.